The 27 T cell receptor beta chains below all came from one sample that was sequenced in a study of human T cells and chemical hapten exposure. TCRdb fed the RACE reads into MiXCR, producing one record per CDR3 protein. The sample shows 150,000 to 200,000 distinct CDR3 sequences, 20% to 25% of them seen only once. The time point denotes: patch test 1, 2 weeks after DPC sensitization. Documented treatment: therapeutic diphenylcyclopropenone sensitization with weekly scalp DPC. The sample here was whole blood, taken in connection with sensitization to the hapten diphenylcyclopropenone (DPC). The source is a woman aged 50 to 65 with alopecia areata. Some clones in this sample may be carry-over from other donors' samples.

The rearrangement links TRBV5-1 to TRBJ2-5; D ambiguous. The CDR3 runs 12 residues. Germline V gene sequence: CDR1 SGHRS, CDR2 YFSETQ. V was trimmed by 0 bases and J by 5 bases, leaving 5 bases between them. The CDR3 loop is CASSLDLETQYF. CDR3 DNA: TGCGCCAGCAGCTTGGATTTGGAGACCCAGTACTTC.

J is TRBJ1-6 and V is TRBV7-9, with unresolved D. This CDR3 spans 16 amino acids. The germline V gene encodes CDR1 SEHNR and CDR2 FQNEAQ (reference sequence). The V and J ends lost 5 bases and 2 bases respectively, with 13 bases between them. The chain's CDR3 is CASSKSQTTYNSPLHF. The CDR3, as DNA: TGTGCCAGCAGCAAGAGCCAAACCACCTATAATTCACCCCTCCACTTT. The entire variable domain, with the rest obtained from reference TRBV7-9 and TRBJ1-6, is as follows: DTGVSQNPRHKITKRGQNVTFRCDPISEHNRLYWYRQTLGQGPEFLTYFQNEAQLEKSRLLSDRFSAERPKGSFSTLEIQRTEQGDSAMYLCASSKSQTTYNSPLHFGNGTRLTVT.

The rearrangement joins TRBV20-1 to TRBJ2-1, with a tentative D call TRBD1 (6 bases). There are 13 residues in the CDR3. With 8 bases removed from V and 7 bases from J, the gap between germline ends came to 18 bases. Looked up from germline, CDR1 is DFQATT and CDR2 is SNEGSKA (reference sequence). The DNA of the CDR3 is TGCAGTACTTTAGCCAGGGGTGGTAATGAGCAGTTCTTC. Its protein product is CSTLARGGNEQFF.

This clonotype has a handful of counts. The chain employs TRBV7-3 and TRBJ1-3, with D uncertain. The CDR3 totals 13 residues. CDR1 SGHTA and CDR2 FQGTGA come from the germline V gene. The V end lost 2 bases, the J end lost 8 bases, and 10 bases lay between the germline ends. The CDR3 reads CASSLERFDTIYF. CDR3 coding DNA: TGTGCCAGCAGCTTAGAACGGTTTGACACCATATATTTT.

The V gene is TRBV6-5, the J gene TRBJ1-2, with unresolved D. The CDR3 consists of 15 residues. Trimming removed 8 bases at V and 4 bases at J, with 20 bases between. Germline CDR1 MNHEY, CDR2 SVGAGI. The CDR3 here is CASSLLPGGSYGYTF. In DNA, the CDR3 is TGTGCCAGCTCTTTGCTGCCGGGAGGAAGCTATGGCTACACCTTC.

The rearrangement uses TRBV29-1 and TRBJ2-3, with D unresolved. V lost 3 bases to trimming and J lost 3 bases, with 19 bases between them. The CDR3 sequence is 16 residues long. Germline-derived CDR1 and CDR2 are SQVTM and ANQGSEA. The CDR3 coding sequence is TGCAGCGTTGACCTCCAGCATTATGGTTGGACAGATACGCAGTATTTT. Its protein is CSVDLQHYGWTDTQYF.

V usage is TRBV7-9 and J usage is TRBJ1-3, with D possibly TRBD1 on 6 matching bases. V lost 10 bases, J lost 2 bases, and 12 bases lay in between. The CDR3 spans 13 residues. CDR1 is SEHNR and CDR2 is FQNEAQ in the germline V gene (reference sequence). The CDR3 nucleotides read TGTGCCACCTGGGGGCCGGCTGGAAACACCATATATTTT. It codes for CATWGPAGNTIYF.

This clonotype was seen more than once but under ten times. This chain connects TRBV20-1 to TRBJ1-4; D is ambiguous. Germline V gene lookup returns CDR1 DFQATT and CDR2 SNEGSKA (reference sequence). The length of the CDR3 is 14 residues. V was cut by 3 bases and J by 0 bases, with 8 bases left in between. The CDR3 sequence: CSASFEATNEKLFF. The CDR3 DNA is TGCAGTGCTAGTTTTGAGGCAACTAATGAAAAACTGTTTTTT.

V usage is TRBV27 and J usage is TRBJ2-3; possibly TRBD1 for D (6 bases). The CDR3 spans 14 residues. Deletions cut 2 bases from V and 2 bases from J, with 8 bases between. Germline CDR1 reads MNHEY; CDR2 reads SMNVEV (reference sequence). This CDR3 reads CASSLGQITDTQYF. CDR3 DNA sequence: TGTGCCAGCAGTTTAGGACAGATCACAGATACGCAGTATTTT.

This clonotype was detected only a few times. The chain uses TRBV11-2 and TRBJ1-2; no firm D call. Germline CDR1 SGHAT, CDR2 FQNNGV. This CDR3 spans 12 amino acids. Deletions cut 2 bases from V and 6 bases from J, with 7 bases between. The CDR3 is CASSLRSDGYTF. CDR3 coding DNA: TGTGCCAGCAGCTTACGCAGCGATGGCTACACCTTC.

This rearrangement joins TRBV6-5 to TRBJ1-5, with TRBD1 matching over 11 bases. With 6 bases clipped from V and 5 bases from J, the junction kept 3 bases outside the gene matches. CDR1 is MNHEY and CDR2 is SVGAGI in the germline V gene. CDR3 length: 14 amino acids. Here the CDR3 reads CASSRDRGYQPQHF. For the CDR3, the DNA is TGTGCCAGCAGCAGGGACAGGGGGTATCAGCCCCAGCATTTT.

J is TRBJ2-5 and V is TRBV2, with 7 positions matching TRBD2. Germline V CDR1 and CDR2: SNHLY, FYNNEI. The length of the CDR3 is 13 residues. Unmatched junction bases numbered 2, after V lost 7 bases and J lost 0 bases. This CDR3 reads CASMGGNQETQYF. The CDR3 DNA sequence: TGTGCCAGCATGGGGGGGAACCAAGAGACCCAGTACTTC.

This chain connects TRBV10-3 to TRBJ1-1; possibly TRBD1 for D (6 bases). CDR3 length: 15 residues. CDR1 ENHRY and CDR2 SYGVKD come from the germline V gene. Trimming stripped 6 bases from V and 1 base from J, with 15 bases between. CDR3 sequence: CAIRETGQGNTEAFF. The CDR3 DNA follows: TGTGCCATCAGGGAAACGGGACAAGGGAACACTGAAGCTTTCTTT.

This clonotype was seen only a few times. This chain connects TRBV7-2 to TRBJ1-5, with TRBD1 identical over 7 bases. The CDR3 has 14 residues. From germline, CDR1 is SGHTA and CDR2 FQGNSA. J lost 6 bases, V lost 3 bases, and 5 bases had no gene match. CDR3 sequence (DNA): TGTGCCAGCAGCTTTACAGGGGACGTTCAGCCCCAGCATTTT. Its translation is CASSFTGDVQPQHF.

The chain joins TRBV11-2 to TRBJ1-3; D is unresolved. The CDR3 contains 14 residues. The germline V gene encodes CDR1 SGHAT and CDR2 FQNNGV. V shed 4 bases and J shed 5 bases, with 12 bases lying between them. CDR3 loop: CASSSLSGRNTIYF. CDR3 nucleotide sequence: TGTGCCAGCAGCTCCCTATCCGGTCGAAACACCATATATTTT.

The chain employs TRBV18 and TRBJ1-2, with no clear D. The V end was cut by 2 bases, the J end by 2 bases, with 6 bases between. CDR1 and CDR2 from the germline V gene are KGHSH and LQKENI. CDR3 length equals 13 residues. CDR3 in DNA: TGTGCCAGCTCACCATCAGAGAACTATGGCTACACCTTC. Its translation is CASSPSENYGYTF. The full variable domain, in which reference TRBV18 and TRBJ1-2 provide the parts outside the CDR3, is NAGVMQNPRHLVRRRGQEARLRCSPMKGHSHVYWYRQLPEEGLKFMVYLQKENIIDESGMPKERFSAEFPKEGPSILRIQQVVRGDSAAYFCASSPSENYGYTFGSGTRLTVV.

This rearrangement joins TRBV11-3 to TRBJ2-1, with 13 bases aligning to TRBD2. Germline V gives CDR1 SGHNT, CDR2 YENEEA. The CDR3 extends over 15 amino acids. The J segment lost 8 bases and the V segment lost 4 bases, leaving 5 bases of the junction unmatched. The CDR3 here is CASSSGTSGVDEQFF. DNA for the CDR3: TGTGCCAGCAGCTCCGGGACTAGCGGGGTGGATGAGCAGTTCTTC. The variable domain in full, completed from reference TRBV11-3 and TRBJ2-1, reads EAGVVQSPRYKIIEKKQPVAFWCNPISGHNTLYWYLQNLGQGPELLIRYENEEAVDDSQLPKDRFSAERLKGVDSTLKIQPAELGDSAVYLCASSSGTSGVDEQFFGPGTRLTVL.

CDR3 in DNA: TGCGCCAGCAGTGAGATCAAGAATACGCAGTATTTT. It is translated as CASSEIKNTQYF. This chain uses TRBV10-2 with TRBJ2-3; D remains ambiguous. Germline V lookup: CDR1 WSHSY, CDR2 SAAADI. CDR3 size: 12 residues. With 2 bases removed from V and 7 bases from J, the gap between germline ends came to 7 bases.

The chain's CDR3 is CASRSLATNTGELFF. CDR3 DNA: TGTGCCAGCAGATCACTAGCGACGAACACCGGGGAGCTGTTTTTT. The chain recombines TRBV11-2 with TRBJ2-2; 7 bases are a match to TRBD2. V trimming: 6 bases; J trimming: 0 bases; junction bases outside the gene matches: 4. The CDR3 consists of 15 residues. CDR1 SGHAT and CDR2 FQNNGV come from the germline V gene.

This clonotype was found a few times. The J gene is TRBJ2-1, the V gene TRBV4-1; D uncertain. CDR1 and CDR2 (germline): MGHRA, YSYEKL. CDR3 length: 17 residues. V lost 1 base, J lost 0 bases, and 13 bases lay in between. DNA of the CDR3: TGCGCCAGCAGCCAAGGAGATGGGGTGAGCTCCTACAATGAGCAGTTCTTC. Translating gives CASSQGDGVSSYNEQFF.

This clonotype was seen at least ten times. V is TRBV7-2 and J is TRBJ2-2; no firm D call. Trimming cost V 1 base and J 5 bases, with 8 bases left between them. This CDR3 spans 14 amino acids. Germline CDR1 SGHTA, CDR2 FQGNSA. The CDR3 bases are TGTGCCAGCAGCTTAGATTCCTTTACCGGGGAGCTGTTTTTT. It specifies CASSLDSFTGELFF.

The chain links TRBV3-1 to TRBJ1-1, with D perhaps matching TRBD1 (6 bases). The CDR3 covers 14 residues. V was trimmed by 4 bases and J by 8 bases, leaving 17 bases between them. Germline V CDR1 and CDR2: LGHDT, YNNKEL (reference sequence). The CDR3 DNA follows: TGTGCCAGCAGCCTGGACAGCCGGGCCGCCGAAGCTTTCTTT. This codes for CASSLDSRAAEAFF.

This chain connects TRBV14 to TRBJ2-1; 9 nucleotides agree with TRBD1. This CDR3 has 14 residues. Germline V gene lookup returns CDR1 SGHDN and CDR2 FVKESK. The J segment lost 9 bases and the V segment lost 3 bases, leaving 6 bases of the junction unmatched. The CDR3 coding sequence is TGTGCCAGCAGCCATGGACAGGGGCTTTTTGAGCAGTTCTTC. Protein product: CASSHGQGLFEQFF.

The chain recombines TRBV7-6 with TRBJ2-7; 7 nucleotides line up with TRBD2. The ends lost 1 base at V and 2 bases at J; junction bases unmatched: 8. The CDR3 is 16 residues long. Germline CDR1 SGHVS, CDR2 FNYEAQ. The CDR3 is CASSLEAGGLTYEQYF. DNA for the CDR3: TGTGCCAGCAGCTTAGAGGCCGGGGGACTAACCTACGAGCAGTACTTC.

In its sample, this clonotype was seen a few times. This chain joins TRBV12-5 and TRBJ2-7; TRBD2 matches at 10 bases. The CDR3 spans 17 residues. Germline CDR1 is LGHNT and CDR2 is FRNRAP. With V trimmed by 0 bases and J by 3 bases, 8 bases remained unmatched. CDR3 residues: CASGLVPGTSAHYEQYF. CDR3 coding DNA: TGTGCTAGTGGTTTGGTACCCGGGACTAGCGCCCACTACGAGCAGTACTTC.

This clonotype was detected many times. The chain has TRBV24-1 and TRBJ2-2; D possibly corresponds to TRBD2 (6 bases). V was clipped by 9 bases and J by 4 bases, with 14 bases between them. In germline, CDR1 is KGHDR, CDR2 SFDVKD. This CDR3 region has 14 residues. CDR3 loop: CATHGGGATGELFF. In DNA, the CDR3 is TGTGCCACCCATGGGGGAGGAGCCACCGGGGAGCTGTTTTTT.

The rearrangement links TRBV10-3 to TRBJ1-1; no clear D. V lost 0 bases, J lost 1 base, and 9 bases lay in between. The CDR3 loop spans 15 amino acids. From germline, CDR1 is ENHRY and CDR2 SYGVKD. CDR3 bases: TGTGCCATCAGTGAGTCGATGGCTGGGAACACTGAAGCTTTCTTT. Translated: CAISESMAGNTEAFF.